This entry lists 4 T cell receptor beta chains sequenced from one sample in a study of blood T cell repertoires in COVID-19. The assay was immunoSEQ multiplex PCR, and TCRdb's table has in-frame clones only and misses some. The repertoire consists of 70,000 to 90,000 clones, with 70% to 90% occurring once and the leading ten covering 18%. The sample comprised peripheral blood. The receptors come from an older woman with acute or convalescent COVID-19.

The CDR3 region is CASSSQQGAYYGYTF. The CDR3 DNA reads as TGTGCCAGCAGCTCGCAACAGGGGGCTTATTATGGCTACACCTTC. This rearrangement joins TRBV7-2 to TRBJ1-2; TRBD1 aligns across 9 bases. The CDR3 has 15 residues. The V and J ends lost 4 bases and 5 bases, in that order; junction bases with no gene match: 8. The germline CDR1 and CDR2 sequences are SGHTA and FQGNSA.

The table lists this clone with a count of one. The genes are TRBV7-3 and TRBJ2-4, with 11 bases aligning to TRBD2. Per the germline V gene, CDR1 is SGHTA and CDR2 is FQGTGA. Trimming removed 5 bases from V and 2 bases from J; junction bases left unmatched: 8. CDR3 length: 17 residues. The CDR3 bases are TGTGCCAGCAGCCCCTCTAGCGGGGGGAATTCCAAAAACATTCAGTACTTC. This encodes CASSPSSGGNSKNIQYF. The variable domain in full, completed from reference TRBV7-3 and TRBJ2-4, reads GAGVSQTPSNKVTEKGKYVELRCDPISGHTALYWYRQSLGQGPEFLIYFQGTGAADDSGLPNDRFFAVRPEGSVSTLKIQRTERGDSAVYLCASSPSSGGNSKNIQYFGAGTRLSVL.

CDR3 residues: CATSDFSTGELFF. The CDR3 DNA reads as TGTGCCACCAGTGATTTTAGCACCGGGGAGCTGTTTTTT. The rearrangement links TRBV24-1 to TRBJ2-2; D remains ambiguous. The CDR3 covers 13 residues. V was cut by 1 base and J by 4 bases, with 3 bases left in between. Germline assignment: CDR1 KGHDR and CDR2 SFDVKD.

This chain joins TRBV9 and TRBJ1-2; tentative D call: TRBD1 (6 bases). Trimming left V 3 bases short and J 1 base short, with 7 bases between. CDR1 and CDR2 from the germline V gene are SGDLS and YYNGEE. This CDR3 region has 13 residues. The CDR3 is CASSGTDNYGYTF. The CDR3 DNA sequence: TGTGCCAGCAGCGGGACAGATAACTATGGCTACACCTTC.